The next 12 T cell receptor beta chains were all read from a single sample in a study of T cell responses to AZD1222 COVID-19 vaccine (dated by TCRdb to about 2021). According to the study, the label for this sample's time point signals: baseline before first vaccination. The library came from the immunoSEQ multiplex PCR assay. Drawn from immuneACCESS, this table holds only the in-frame rearrangements with V and J called that TCRdb kept. Clones are partly lost; checked studies trace under half to an unresolved V gene and leave the rest unexplained. In this sample the table shows some 110,000 clones, roughly 90% of which occur a single time. Clones ranked in the top ten supply about 4.9% of the sample. The specimen was peripheral blood, collected on day 0 of AZD1222 vaccination. The source is an adult in good health.

CDR3 in DNA: TGTGCCAGCAGCCAGGGGTTCGGCAATCAGCCCCAGCATTTT. It translates to CASSQGFGNQPQHF. V and J are TRBV6-5 and TRBJ1-5; tentative D call: TRBD1 (6 bases). The ends were cut back, 6 bases at V and 2 bases at J, with 11 bases in the middle. The V gene's germline CDR1 is MNHEY and CDR2 SVGAGI. This CDR3 has 14 amino acids.

The chain has TRBV28 and TRBJ1-4, with TRBD1 matching 8 bases. This CDR3 is built from 14 residues. CDR1 is MDHEN and CDR2 is SYDVKM in the germline V gene. The V gene end was trimmed by 5 bases and the J gene end by 10 bases; junction bases not matched to a gene: 9. The CDR3 spells CASSPSDRAAKLFF. DNA for the CDR3: TGTGCCAGCAGTCCCTCGGACAGGGCCGCAAAACTGTTTTTT.

V usage is TRBV6-5 and J usage is TRBJ2-2; a possible D gene is TRBD1 (5 bases). CDR1 is MNHEY, CDR2 SVGAGI, per germline. The CDR3 is 13 amino acids. Trimming removed 6 bases at V and 6 bases at J, with 11 bases between. DNA of the CDR3: TGTGCCAGCAGCCCGACCAGGGCCGGGGAGCTGTTTTTT. Translation: CASSPTRAGELFF.

This clone was observed once. The chain has TRBV29-1 and TRBJ1-2; TRBD1 is a possible D gene (5 bases). V dropped 3 bases and J dropped 7 bases, with 15 bases sitting between them. The CDR3 is made up of 13 amino acids. CDR1 SQVTM and CDR2 ANQGSEA come from the germline V gene. The CDR3 here is CSVDGEGRPGYTF. The CDR3 DNA follows: TGCAGCGTTGATGGGGAGGGGAGACCTGGCTACACCTTC.

The CDR3 region is CASSLDQGTEAFF. Here the CDR3 DNA reads TGTGCCAGCAGCTTAGATCAGGGGACTGAAGCTTTCTTT. The genes are TRBV7-8 and TRBJ1-1; tentatively, D is TRBD1 (6 bases). CDR3 length: 13 residues. CDR1 SGHVS and CDR2 FQNEAQ come from the germline V gene. Between the trimmed V and J ends, which lost 1 base and 5 bases, there was a span of 8 bases. Complete variable domain (other parts from reference TRBV7-8 and TRBJ1-1): GAGVSQSPRYKVAKRGQDVALRCDPISGHVSLFWYQQALGQGPEFLTYFQNEAQLDKSGLPSDRFFAERPEGSVSTLKIQRTQQEDSAVYLCASSLDQGTEAFFGQGTRLTVV.

This rearrangement joins TRBV6-5 to TRBJ1-3; 7 bases match TRBD1. The V and J ends lost 7 bases and 7 bases, in that order; junction bases with no gene match: 10. The CDR3 sequence is 14 residues long. CDR1 and CDR2 from the germline V gene are MNHEY and SVGAGI. The CDR3 protein is CASTLRSGGNTIYF. DNA of the CDR3: TGTGCCAGCACCCTGAGGTCAGGGGGTAACACCATATATTTT.

The rearrangement links TRBV18 to TRBJ1-3; no definite D call. Between the trimmed V and J ends, which lost 3 bases and 2 bases, there was a span of 11 bases. This CDR3 spans 15 amino acids. The V gene's germline CDR1 is KGHSH and CDR2 LQKENI. The CDR3 protein is CASSPKRTAGNTIYF. CDR3 sequence (DNA): TGTGCCAGCTCACCTAAACGGACGGCTGGAAACACCATATATTTT.

This chain connects TRBV29-1 to TRBJ1-2; perhaps TRBD1 as D (5 bases). V lost 5 bases and J 4 bases, leaving 17 bases between the germline ends. The CDR3 covers 14 residues. CDR1 and CDR2 from the germline V gene are SQVTM and ANQGSEA. The DNA of the CDR3 is TGCAGCGTTACCGCCCATTCCGGGGCCTATGGCTACACCTTC. It translates to CSVTAHSGAYGYTF. Full variable domain (rest looked up from reference TRBV29-1 and TRBJ1-2): SAVISQKPSRDICQRGTSLTIQCQVDSQVTMMFWYRQQPGQSLTLIATANQGSEATYESGFVIDKFPISRPNLTFSTLTVSNMSPEDSSIYLCSVTAHSGAYGYTFGSGTRLTVV.

J is TRBJ1-5 and V is TRBV19, with D tentatively TRBD1 (6 bases). Trimming stripped 1 base from V and 6 bases from J, with 16 bases between. Germline CDR1 LNHDA, CDR2 SQIVND (reference sequence). This CDR3 region has 16 residues. For the CDR3, the DNA is TGTGCCAGTAGTATAGGACAGGTTAATGGGGGTCAGCCCCAGCATTTT. It is translated as CASSIGQVNGGQPQHF.

The V gene is TRBV4-1, the J gene TRBJ2-7; D uncertain. This CDR3 region has 14 residues. Germline V CDR1 and CDR2: MGHRA, YSYEKL. V lost 0 bases, J lost 2 bases, and 8 bases lay in between. DNA for the CDR3: TGCGCCAGCAGCCAAGAATCAGGTACCTACGAGCAGTACTTC. Its translation is CASSQESGTYEQYF.

V is TRBV5-1 and J is TRBJ1-2, with unresolved D. The CDR3 sequence is 13 residues long. Trimming cost V 4 bases and J 4 bases, with 11 bases left between them. Germline values: CDR1 SGHRS, CDR2 YFSETQ. The CDR3 spells CASSETIGYGYTF. The CDR3 region has the DNA TGCGCCAGCAGCGAGACCATTGGCTATGGCTACACCTTC. Complete variable domain (other parts from reference TRBV5-1 and TRBJ1-2): KAGVTQTPRYLIKTRGQQVTLSCSPISGHRSVSWYQQTPGQGLQFLFEYFSETQRNKGNFPGRFSGRQFSNSRSEMNVSTLELGDSALYLCASSETIGYGYTFGSGTRLTVV.

V gene TRBV12-3 or TRBV12-4 combines with J gene TRBJ2-3, with unresolved D. V was pared by 2 bases and J by 4 bases, with 4 bases between. The CDR3 is 12 amino acids. The CDR3 DNA sequence: TGTGCCAGCAGTTTATCTGCAGATACGCAGTATTTT. This codes for CASSLSADTQYF.